This T cell receptor (gamma chain) was captured by sequencing in a study of Vδ1+ human thymocytes. Whole-study findings and limits: In the thymus, TRG and TRD repertoires looked highly polyclonal with Gaussian CDR3 lengths.

Extracted RNA was reverse transcribed into cDNA. Pooled V-gene forward primers with one constant-region reverse primer generated the CDR3 amplicons by multiplex PCR. TCRdb called clones anew from the multiplex PCR reads with CATT. The table has more than 8,000 gamma-chain clones, 56% seen once. The sorted cells were CD3+ Vdelta1+ Vdelta2- thymocytes from alphabeta-depleted thymus. V lost 0 bases to trimming and J lost 5 bases; unmatched junction nucleotides: 4. The CDR3 loop spans 13 amino acids. In germline, CDR1 is VTNTFY, CDR2 YDVSTARD (reference sequence). As to this clone: Antigen specificity is unknown. The sample has other DNA sequences that encode this CDR3 too.

The sequence was collected from a girl less than two years old who had congenital heart surgery. Source material: Vdelta1+ gamma-delta thymocytes from the thymus. Subset indicated: FACS-sorted CD3+ TCRalphabeta- TCRVdelta1+ TCRVdelta2- thymocytes. The gene calls are TRGV3 and TRGJ1 or TRGJ2. TCRdb gives no J gene; it was assigned here by matching the DNA to germline. CDR3 sequence (DNA): TGTGCCACCTGGGACAGGCTAGATTATAAGAAACTCTTT. This gives the protein CATWDRLDYKKLF.